This TCR beta chain was identified in a study of Tregs in tolerant kidney transplant recipients. The study's findings and limits: Biological reproducibility was not directly addressed in this study. Findings come from small patient numbers and require larger validation.

The method was immunoSEQ multiplex PCR; TCRdb's version includes in-frame clones alone and lacks a portion of them. The table lists under 20,000 clones, roughly 82% of them singletons. Unstimulated regulatory T cells (CD4+CD25+CD127-), CD4+CD25- non-regulatory cells, CD4 and CD8 cells were FACS-sorted from thawed PBMCs. Thawed PBMCs were rested overnight at 37°C with 200 IU/ml IL-2 before regulatory T cell sorting. Trimming took off 1 base at V and 7 bases at J, with 7 bases between the two ends. This CDR3 comprises 13 residues. Germline V CDR1 and CDR2: SNHLY, FYNNEI. Points on this clone: Its antigen is not known.

The source of this sequence is a human donor in good health. Sequenced sample: Tregs from blood. The chain recombines TRBV2 with TRBJ2-2; D unresolved. This chain's CDR3 is CASSEGRLGELFF. The CDR3 DNA reads as TGTGCCAGCAGTGAAGGTCGCCTCGGGGAGCTGTTTTTT.